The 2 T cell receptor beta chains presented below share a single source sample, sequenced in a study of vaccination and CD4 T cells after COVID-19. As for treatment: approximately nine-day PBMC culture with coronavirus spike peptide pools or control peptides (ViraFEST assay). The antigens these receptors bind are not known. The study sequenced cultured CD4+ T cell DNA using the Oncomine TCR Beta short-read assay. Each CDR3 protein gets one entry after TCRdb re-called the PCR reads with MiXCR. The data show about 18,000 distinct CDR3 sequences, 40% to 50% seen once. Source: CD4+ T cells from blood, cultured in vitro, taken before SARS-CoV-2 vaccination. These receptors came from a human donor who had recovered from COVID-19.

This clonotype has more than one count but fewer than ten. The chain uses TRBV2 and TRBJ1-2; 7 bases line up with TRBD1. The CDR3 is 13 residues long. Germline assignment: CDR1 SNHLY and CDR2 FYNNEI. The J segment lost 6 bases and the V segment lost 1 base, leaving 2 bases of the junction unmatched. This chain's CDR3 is CASSEGRGDGYTF. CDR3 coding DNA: TGTGCCAGCAGTGAAGGCAGGGGGGATGGCTACACCTTC.

Here the CDR3 DNA reads TGCAGTGCTGGTTTCCCCTGGGGTGGCACAGATACGCAGTATTTT. Residues: CSAGFPWGGTDTQYF. The V gene is TRBV20-1, the J gene TRBJ2-3; D not certain. This CDR3 spans 15 amino acids. V shed 5 bases and J shed 1 base, with 16 bases lying between them. Per germline, CDR1 DFQATT and CDR2 SNEGSKA (reference sequence).